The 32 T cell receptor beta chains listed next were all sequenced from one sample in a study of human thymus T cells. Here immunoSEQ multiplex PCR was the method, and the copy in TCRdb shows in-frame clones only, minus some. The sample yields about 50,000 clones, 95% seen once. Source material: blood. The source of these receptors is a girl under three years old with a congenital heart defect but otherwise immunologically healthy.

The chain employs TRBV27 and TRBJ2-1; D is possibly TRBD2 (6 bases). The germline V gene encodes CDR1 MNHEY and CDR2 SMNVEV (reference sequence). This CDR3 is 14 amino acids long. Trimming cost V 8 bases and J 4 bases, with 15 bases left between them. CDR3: CASRSGGGYNEQFF. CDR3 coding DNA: TGTGCCAGCCGTAGCGGAGGAGGGTACAATGAGCAGTTCTTC.

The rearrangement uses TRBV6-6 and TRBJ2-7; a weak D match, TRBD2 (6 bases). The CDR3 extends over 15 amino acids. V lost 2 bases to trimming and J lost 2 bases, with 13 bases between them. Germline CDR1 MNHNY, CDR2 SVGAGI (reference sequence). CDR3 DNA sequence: TGTGCCAGCAGTTACCGGGCTAGCGCCGCCTACGAGCAGTACTTC. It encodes CASSYRASAAYEQYF.

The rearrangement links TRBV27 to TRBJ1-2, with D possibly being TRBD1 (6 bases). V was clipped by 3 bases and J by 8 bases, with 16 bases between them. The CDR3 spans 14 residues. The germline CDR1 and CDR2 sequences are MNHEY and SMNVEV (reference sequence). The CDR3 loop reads CASSFGYRVGGYTF. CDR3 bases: TGTGCCAGCAGTTTTGGCTACAGGGTCGGCGGCTACACCTTC.

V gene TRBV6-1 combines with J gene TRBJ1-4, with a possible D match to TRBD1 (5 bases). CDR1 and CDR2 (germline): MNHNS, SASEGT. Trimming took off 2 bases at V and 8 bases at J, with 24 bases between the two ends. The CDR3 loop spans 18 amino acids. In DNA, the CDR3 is TGTGCCAGCAGTGAAAACTCCGGTTGGGGCGGGGTGAGGGAAAAACTGTTTTTT. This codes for CASSENSGWGGVREKLFF.

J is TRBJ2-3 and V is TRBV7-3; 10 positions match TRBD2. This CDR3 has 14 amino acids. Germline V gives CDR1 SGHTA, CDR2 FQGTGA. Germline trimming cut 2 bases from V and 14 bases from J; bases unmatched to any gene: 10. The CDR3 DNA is TGTGCCAGCAGCTTAGCGTCAGCGGGAGGGCCTACGTATTTT. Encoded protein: CASSLASAGGPTYF.

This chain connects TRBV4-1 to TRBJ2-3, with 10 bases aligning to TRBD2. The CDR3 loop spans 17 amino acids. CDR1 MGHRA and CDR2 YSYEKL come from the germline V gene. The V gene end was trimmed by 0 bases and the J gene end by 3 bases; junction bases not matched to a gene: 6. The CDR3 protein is CASSQEGTSALTDTQYF. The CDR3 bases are TGCGCCAGCAGCCAAGAAGGGACTAGCGCCTTGACAGATACGCAGTATTTT.

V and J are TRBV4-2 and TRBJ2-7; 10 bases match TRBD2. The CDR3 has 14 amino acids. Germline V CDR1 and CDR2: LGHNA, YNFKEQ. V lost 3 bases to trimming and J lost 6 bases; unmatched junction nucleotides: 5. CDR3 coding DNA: TGTGCCAGCAGCCAGAGCGGGAGGGCCTCCGAGCAGTACTTC. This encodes CASSQSGRASEQYF.

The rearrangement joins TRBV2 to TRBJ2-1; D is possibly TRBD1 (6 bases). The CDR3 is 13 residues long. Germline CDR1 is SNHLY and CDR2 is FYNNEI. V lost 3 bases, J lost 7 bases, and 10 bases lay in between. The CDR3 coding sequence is TGTGCCAGCAGTGAGGGGGCGGTGAATGAGCAGTTCTTC. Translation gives CASSEGAVNEQFF.

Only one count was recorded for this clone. Here the CDR3 DNA reads TGTGCCAGCAACCCTGGGGACAGCGTCTATGGCTACACCTTC. Translated: CASNPGDSVYGYTF. The chain combines TRBV14 with TRBJ1-2, with TRBD1 matching over 7 bases. Germline loops: CDR1 SGHDN, CDR2 FVKESK. Trimming took 7 bases from V and 4 from J; bases not matched to a gene: 9. The CDR3 totals 14 residues.

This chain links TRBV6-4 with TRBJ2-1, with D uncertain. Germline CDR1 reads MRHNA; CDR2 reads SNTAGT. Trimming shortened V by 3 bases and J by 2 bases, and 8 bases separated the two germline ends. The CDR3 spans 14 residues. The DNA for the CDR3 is TGTGCCAGCAGTGATGATGGCACCTACAATGAGCAGTTCTTC. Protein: CASSDDGTYNEQFF.

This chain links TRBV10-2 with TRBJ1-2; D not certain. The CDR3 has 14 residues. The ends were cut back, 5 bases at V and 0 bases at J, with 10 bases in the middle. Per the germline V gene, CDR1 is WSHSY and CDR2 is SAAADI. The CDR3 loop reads CASSYRVTNYGYTF. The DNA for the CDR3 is TGCGCCAGCAGTTACAGAGTGACTAACTATGGCTACACCTTC.

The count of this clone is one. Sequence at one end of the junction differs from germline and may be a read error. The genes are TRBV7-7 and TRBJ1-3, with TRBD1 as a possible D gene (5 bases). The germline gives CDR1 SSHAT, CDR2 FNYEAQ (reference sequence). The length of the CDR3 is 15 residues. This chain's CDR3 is CASSLGIGAGNTIYF. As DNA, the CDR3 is TGTGCTAGCAGCTTAGGGATAGGGGCCGGAAACACCATATATTTT.

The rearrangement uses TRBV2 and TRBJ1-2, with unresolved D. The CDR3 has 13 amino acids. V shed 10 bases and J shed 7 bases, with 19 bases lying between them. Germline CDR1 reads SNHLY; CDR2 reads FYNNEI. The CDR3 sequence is CATYGQRLGGYTF. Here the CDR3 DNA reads TGTGCCACCTACGGCCAAAGGTTAGGTGGCTACACCTTC.

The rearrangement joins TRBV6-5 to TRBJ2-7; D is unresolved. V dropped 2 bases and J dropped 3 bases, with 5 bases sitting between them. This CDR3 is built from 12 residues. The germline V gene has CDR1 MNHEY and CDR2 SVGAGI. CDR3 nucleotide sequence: TGTGCCAGCAGTTACCCGATCTACGAGCAGTACTTC. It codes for CASSYPIYEQYF.

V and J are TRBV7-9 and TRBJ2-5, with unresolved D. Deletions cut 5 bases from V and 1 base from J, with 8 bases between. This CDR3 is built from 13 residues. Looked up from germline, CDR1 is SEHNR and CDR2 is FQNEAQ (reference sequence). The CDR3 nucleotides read TGTGCCAGCAGCCAAAGGCCCCAAGAGACCCAGTACTTC. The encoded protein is CASSQRPQETQYF. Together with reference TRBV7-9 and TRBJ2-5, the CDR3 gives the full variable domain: DTGVSQNPRHKITKRGQNVTFRCDPISEHNRLYWYRQTLGQGPEFLTYFQNEAQLEKSRLLSDRFSAERPKGSFSTLEIQRTEQGDSAMYLCASSQRPQETQYFGPGTRLLVL.

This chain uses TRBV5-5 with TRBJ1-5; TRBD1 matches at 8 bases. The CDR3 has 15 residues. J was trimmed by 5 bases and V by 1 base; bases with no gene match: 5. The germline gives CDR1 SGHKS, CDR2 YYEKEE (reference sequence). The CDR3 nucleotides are TGTGCCAGCAGCTTGACCAGGGGGCGAGATCAGCCCCAGCATTTT. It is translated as CASSLTRGRDQPQHF.

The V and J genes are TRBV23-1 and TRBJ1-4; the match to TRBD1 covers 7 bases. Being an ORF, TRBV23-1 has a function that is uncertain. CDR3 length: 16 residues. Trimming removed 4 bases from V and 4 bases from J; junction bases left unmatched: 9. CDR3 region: CASSPGTANLNEKLFF. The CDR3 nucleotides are TGCGCCAGCAGTCCCGGGACAGCAAATCTTAATGAAAAACTGTTTTTT.

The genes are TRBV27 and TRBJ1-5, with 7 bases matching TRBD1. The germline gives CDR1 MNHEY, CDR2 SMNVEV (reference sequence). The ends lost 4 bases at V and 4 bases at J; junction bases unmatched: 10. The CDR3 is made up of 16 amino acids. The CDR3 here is CASSSISGQSNQPQHF. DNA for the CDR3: TGTGCCAGCAGTTCAATCTCGGGACAGTCTAATCAGCCCCAGCATTTT.

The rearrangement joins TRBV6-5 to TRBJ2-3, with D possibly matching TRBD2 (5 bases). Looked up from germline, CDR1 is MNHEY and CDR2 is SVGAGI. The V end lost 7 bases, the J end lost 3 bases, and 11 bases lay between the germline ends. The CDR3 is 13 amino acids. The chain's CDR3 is CASKRERTDTQYF. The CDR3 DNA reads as TGTGCCAGCAAGAGGGAGCGGACAGATACGCAGTATTTT.

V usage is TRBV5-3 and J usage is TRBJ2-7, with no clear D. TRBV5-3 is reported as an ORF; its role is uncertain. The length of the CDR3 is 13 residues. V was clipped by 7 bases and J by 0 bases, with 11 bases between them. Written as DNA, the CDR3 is TGTGCCAGACCTTCGTTATCCTCCTACGAGCAGTACTTC. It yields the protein CARPSLSSYEQYF.

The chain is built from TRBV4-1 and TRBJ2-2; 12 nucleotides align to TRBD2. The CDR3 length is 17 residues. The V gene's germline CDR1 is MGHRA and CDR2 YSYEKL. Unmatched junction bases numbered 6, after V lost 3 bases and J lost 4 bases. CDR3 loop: CASSHPASGRATGELFF. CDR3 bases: TGCGCCAGCAGCCATCCGGCTAGCGGGAGGGCCACCGGGGAGCTGTTTTTT.

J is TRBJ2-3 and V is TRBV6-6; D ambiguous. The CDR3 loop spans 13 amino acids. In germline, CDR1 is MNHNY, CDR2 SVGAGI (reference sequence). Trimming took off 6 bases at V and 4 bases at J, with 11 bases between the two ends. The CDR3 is CASSRTGPDTQYF. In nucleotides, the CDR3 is TGTGCCAGCAGCCGCACGGGCCCAGATACGCAGTATTTT.

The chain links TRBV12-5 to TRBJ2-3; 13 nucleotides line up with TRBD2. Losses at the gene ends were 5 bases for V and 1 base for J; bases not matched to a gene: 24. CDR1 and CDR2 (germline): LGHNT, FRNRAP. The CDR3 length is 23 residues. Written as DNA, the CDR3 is TGTGCTAGTGGTGCCCCCCCGGGGGGGCGGACTAGCGGGAGACGTGGGGGCACAGATACGCAGTATTTT. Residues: CASGAPPGGRTSGRRGGTDTQYF.

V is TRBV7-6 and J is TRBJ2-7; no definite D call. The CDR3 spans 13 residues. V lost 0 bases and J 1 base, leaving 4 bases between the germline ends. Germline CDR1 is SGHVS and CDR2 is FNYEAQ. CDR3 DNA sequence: TGTGCCAGCAGCTTAGCTCTGTCCTACGAGCAGTACTTC. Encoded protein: CASSLALSYEQYF.

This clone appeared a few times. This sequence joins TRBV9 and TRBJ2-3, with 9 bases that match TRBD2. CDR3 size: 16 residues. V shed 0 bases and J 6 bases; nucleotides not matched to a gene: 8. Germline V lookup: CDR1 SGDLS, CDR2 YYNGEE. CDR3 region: CASSVVPAGGADTQYF. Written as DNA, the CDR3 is TGTGCCAGCAGCGTAGTGCCAGCGGGAGGTGCGGATACGCAGTATTTT.

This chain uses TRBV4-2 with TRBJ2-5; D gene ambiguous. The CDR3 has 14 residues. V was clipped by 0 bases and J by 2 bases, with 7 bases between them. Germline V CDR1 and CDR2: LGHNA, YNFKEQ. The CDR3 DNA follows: TGTGCCAGCAGCCAAGAAGGACGGCAAGAGACCCAGTACTTC. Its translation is CASSQEGRQETQYF.

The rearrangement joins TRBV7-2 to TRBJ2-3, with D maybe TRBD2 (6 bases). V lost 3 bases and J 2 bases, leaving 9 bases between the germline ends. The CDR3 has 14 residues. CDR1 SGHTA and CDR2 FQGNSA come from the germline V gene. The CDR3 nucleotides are TGTGCCAGCAGCTTGGGCGGGACCACAGATACGCAGTATTTT. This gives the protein CASSLGGTTDTQYF. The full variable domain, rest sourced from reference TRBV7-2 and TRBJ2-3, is GAGVSQSPSNKVTEKGKDVELRCDPISGHTALYWYRQSLGQGLEFLIYFQGNSAPDKSGLPSDRFSAERTGGSVSTLTIQRTQQEDSAVYLCASSLGGTTDTQYFGPGTRLTVL.

The CDR3 DNA sequence: TGTGCCAGCAGCTTCCGGCGGCTAGCGGGAGGGTCAGGTACGCAGTATTTT. This gives the protein CASSFRRLAGGSGTQYF. The rearrangement uses TRBV7-2 and TRBJ2-3; TRBD2 matches at 12 bases. The germline CDR1 and CDR2 sequences are SGHTA and FQGNSA. This CDR3 spans 17 amino acids. The V and J ends lost 3 bases and 8 bases, in that order; junction bases with no gene match: 12.

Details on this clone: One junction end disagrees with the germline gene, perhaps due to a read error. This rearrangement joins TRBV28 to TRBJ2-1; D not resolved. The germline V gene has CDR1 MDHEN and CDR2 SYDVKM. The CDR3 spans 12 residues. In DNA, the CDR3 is TGTGCCAGCAGTTTATCCCAACACGGCCATGTCTTC. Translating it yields CASSLSQHGHVF.

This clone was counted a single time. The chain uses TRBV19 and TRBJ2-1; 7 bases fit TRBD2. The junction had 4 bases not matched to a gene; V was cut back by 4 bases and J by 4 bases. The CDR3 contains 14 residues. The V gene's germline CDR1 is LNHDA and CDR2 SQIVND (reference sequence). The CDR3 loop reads CASSKRDRYNEQFF. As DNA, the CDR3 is TGTGCCAGTAGTAAGCGGGATAGGTACAATGAGCAGTTCTTC.

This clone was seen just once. CDR3 sequence reads: CASSNRGGRAYEQYF. CDR3 nucleotide sequence: TGTGCCAGCAGCAATAGGGGCGGGAGGGCCTACGAGCAGTACTTC. V gene TRBV11-3 combines with J gene TRBJ2-7; 9 nucleotides line up with TRBD2. The CDR3 length is 15 residues. Trimming removed 5 bases from V and 2 bases from J; junction bases left unmatched: 7. Germline V gives CDR1 SGHNT, CDR2 YENEEA. Based on the CDR3 plus reference TRBV11-3 and TRBJ2-7, the full variable domain is EAGVVQSPRYKIIEKKQPVAFWCNPISGHNTLYWYLQNLGQGPELLIRYENEEAVDDSQLPKDRFSAERLKGVDSTLKIQPAELGDSAVYLCASSNRGGRAYEQYFGPGTRLTVT.

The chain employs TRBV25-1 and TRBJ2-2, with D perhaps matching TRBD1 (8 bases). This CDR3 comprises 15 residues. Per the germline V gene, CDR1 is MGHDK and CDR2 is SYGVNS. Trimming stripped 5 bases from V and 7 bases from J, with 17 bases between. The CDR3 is CASSLGLDRGGELFF. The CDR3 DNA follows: TGTGCCAGCAGTCTTGGACTAGACAGGGGCGGGGAGCTGTTTTTT.